A single T cell receptor beta chain is shown here with its context. Its antigen remains unidentified. Each UMI harboured a 6-nucleotide sample barcode and was appended via template switching. Following a re-call of the 5' RACE reads, TCRdb has one entry per CDR3 protein and lacks DNA. The sample table includes some 400,000 distinct CDR3 sequences. T cells were not sorted, and total RNA was isolated straight from whole blood. The data originate from a study of monozygotic twins with inflammatory bowel disease. Broader study findings: Variability in patient repertoires may have come partly from differing immunosuppressive treatments. Diversity of TCRbeta measured by inverse Simpson was lower in IBD patients than in healthy co-twins.

The CDR3 is 14 residues long. Sequencing used blood. This TCR was sampled from a human donor with ulcerative colitis or Crohn's disease, or a healthy co-twin of an affected twin (not recorded which). J is TRBJ2-3 and V is TRBV12-3 or TRBV12-4; TCRdb returns TRBD1, unconfirmable since there is no DNA. This CDR3 is CASSLSGVTDTQYF.